This TCR beta chain was identified during a study of T cells in Graves' hyperthyroidism and ophthalmopathy. The TCR beta CDR3 regions underwent amplification using RNA transcripts as the source. HTBI primers were the set used in a first-round RT-PCR of the TCR CDR3. TCRdb processed the multiplex PCR reads anew with MiXCR; each CDR3 protein has one entry. The data show fewer than 350,000 distinct CDR3 sequences, around 23% seen once. This CDR3 has 17 residues. With V trimmed by 6 bases and J by 5 bases, 11 bases remained unmatched. Germline V gene sequence: CDR1 LGHDT, CDR2 YNNKEL (reference sequence).

The sequencing sample was made of blood. The rearrangement links TRBV3-1 to TRBJ2-5; 14 nucleotides match TRBD2. This receptor was obtained from a woman in her 50s with Graves' hyperthyroidism. The chain's CDR3 is CASRPYGLAGGGETQYF. CDR3 DNA sequence: TGTGCCAGCAGGCCATACGGACTAGCGGGGGGTGGGGAGACCCAGTACTTC.